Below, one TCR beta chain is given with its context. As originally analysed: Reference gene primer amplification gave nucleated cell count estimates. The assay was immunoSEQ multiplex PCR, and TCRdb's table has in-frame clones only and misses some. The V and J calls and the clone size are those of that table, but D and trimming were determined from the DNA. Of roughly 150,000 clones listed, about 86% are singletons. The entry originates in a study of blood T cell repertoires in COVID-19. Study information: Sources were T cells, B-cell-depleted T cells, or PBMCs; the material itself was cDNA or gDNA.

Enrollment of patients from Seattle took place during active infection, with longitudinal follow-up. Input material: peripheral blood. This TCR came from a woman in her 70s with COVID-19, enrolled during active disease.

DNA of the CDR3: TGTGCCAGCAGCCAAGTCATGAACCGCGATCAGCCCCAGCATTTT. This encodes CASSQVMNRDQPQHF. V and J are TRBV4-2 and TRBJ1-5, with D hard to call. The CDR3 runs to 15 residues. Trimming stripped 1 base from V and 5 bases from J, with 12 bases between. CDR1 LGHNA and CDR2 YNFKEQ come from the germline V gene.